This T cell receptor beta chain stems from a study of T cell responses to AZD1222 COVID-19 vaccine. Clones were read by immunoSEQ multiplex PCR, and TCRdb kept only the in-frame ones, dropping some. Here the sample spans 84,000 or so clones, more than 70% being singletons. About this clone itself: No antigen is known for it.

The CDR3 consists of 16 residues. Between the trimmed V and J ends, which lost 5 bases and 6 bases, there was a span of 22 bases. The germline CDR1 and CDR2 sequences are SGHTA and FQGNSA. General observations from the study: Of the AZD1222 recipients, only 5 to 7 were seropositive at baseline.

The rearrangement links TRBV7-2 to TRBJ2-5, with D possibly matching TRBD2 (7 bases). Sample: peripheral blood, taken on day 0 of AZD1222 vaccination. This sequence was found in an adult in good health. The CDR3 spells CASSQRGAGRGKTQYF. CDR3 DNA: TGTGCCAGCAGCCAACGGGGGGCCGGGAGAGGAAAGACCCAGTACTTC. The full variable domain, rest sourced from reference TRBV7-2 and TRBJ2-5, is GAGVSQSPSNKVTEKGKDVELRCDPISGHTALYWYRQSLGQGLEFLIYFQGNSAPDKSGLPSDRFSAERTGGSVSTLTIQRTQQEDSAVYLCASSQRGAGRGKTQYFGPGTRLLVL.